These 6 T cell receptor beta chains originate from one sample sequenced in a study of T cell responses to AZD1222 COVID-19 vaccine. Sequencing was performed with immunoSEQ multiplex PCR; in TCRdb, only in-frame clones are kept and a portion is missing. The top ten clones hold approximately 10% of a sample with 95,000 to 150,000 clones, around 89% of them seen once. The sequencing here drew on peripheral blood, taken on day 0 of MenACWY control vaccination. Every receptor here comes from an adult in good health.

The chain is built from TRBV7-9 and TRBJ1-2, with D uncertain. Germline CDR1 and CDR2: SEHNR and FQNEAQ (reference sequence). Trimming stripped 1 base from V and 6 bases from J, with 12 bases between. The CDR3 spans 14 residues. CDR3: CASSLEPNPNGYTF. As DNA, the CDR3 is TGTGCCAGCAGCTTAGAGCCCAACCCAAATGGCTACACCTTC.

J is TRBJ2-2 and V is TRBV7-3; D remains unclear. CDR1 and CDR2 (germline): SGHTA, FQGTGA. CDR3 length: 16 residues. Trimming pared 2 bases from V and 1 base from J, leaving 11 bases between. The CDR3 region is CASSLHDTRNTGELFF. CDR3 DNA: TGTGCCAGCAGCTTACATGATACAAGGAACACCGGGGAGCTGTTTTTT.

The chain is built from TRBV7-2 and TRBJ2-5; 8 bases line up with TRBD1. The V and J ends lost 4 bases and 7 bases, in that order; junction bases with no gene match: 11. CDR3 size: 15 residues. Germline assignment: CDR1 SGHTA and CDR2 FQGNSA. CDR3 loop: CASSYFPGGAGTQYF. The CDR3 coding sequence is TGTGCCAGCAGCTATTTCCCAGGGGGCGCGGGGACCCAGTACTTC.

This rearrangement joins TRBV6-2 or TRBV6-3 to TRBJ2-7, with D unclear. Germline loops: CDR1 MNHEY, CDR2 SVGEGT. The CDR3 extends over 12 amino acids. The V and J ends lost 5 bases and 2 bases respectively, with 7 bases between them. The CDR3 DNA is TGTGCCAGCAGTCGAACCCCCTACGAGCAGTACTTC. Encoded protein: CASSRTPYEQYF.

V gene TRBV6-5 combines with J gene TRBJ1-1; no clear D gene. V was cut by 5 bases and J by 0 bases, with 7 bases left in between. This CDR3 has 13 amino acids. CDR1 MNHEY and CDR2 SVGAGI come from the germline V gene. The CDR3 sequence: CASSRALNTEAFF. The CDR3 DNA is TGTGCCAGCAGTCGGGCCCTGAACACTGAAGCTTTCTTT.

This clone appeared many times. The chain links TRBV6-2 or TRBV6-3 to TRBJ2-7; D tentatively reads TRBD1 or TRBD2 (5 bases each). The CDR3 loop spans 13 amino acids. V lost 5 bases to trimming and J lost 3 bases, with 11 bases between them. From germline, CDR1 is MNHEY and CDR2 SVGEGT. The CDR3 sequence: CASSPGRDYEQYF. The CDR3 DNA sequence: TGTGCCAGCAGTCCGGGGCGCGACTACGAGCAGTACTTC.